This TCR beta chain was identified during a study of blood T cell repertoires in COVID-19. TCRdb's table, derived via immunoSEQ multiplex PCR, lists solely in-frame clones and lacks some. The sample consists of roughly 190,000 clones, under 80% of them appearing once. The V and J ends lost 0 bases and 2 bases respectively, with 14 bases between them. The CDR3 spans 17 residues. Germline assignment: CDR1 SGHVS and CDR2 FNYEAQ. This clone occurred once. The sequence derives from a woman aged 50 to 65 with acute COVID-19. Sequenced input: PBMCs or T cells enriched from blood (not recorded which). V is TRBV7-6 and J is TRBJ2-1; a weak D match, TRBD2 (5 bases). In DNA, the CDR3 is TGTGCCAGCAGCTTAGCGGGCGGGCCGGAAACCTACAATGAGCAGTTCTTC. Residues: CASSLAGGPETYNEQFF.